The 2 T cell receptor beta chains below were found in one sample sequenced in a study of cytomegalovirus exposure and HLA in healthy donors. The PCR employed 60 Vbeta primers together with 13 Jbeta primers. TCRdb keeps only in-frame clones here, not all; method: immunoSEQ multiplex PCR. The sample lists some 170,000 clones; 70% were seen once. Input material: PBMCs. The receptors derive from a man aged 18 to 30 in good health and CMV-seropositive.

This clone was found a few times. The genes are TRBV11-3 and TRBJ1-1; 8 bases match TRBD1. V gave up 5 bases and J gave up 4 bases; unmatched junction bases: 9. In germline, CDR1 is SGHNT, CDR2 YENEEA. This CDR3 region has 15 residues. The chain's CDR3 is CASSPRQGSSTEAFF. The CDR3 bases are TGTGCCAGCAGCCCTCGACAGGGGTCGAGCACTGAAGCTTTCTTT.

This clone showed up just a few times. The chain uses TRBV30 and TRBJ2-1, with D possibly matching TRBD2 (6 bases). This CDR3 is built from 15 residues. Per germline, CDR1 GTSNPN and CDR2 SVGIG (reference sequence). The germline V and J ends were trimmed by 5 bases and 0 bases, with 14 bases remaining between them. CDR3 DNA sequence: TGTGCCTGGTCCCGGGACTCGAGCTCCTACAATGAGCAGTTCTTC. Its protein is CAWSRDSSSYNEQFF.